Its frequency marks the clone carrying this TCR beta chain as medium-sized. Antigen: not known. The CDR3 is 17 amino acids. Germline V gene data show CDR1 as SGHVS and CDR2 as FNYEAQ. Researchers reported sorting every CD8+ T cell subset in triplicate, 330,000 or so cells per sort. This entry belongs to a study of CXCR3-negative and CXCR3-positive naive CD8 T cells. General study results and limits: High diversity, comparable across both naive subsets, contrasted with much lower diversity in memory CD8+ cells.

All TRB cDNA libraries came from 5' RACE performed with UMI labels. Following a re-call of the 5' RACE reads, TCRdb has one entry per CDR3 protein and lacks DNA. The ten most abundant clones cover roughly a tenth of a sample with tens of thousands of distinct CDR3 sequences. This receptor was identified in a human donor in good health. Some clones in this sample may be carry-over from other donors' samples. This chain joins TRBV7-6 and TRBJ2-1; TCRdb picks TRBD2, but there is no DNA to check that call. Material: memory CD8+ T cells from blood. CDR3 protein: CASSSPIQGPSNNEQFF.